This paragraph covers one T cell receptor beta chain sequence. Its antigen is not identified. The TCR beta CDR3 regions underwent amplification using RNA transcripts as the source. Initially, a first-round RT-PCR of the TCR CDR3 employed the HTBI primer set. MiXCR, applied by TCRdb to the multiplex PCR reads, yields one record per CDR3 protein. The table records roughly 300,000 distinct CDR3 sequences, 21% of them present only once. The sample belongs to a study of T cells in Graves' hyperthyroidism and ophthalmopathy. CDR1 is MDHEN, CDR2 SYDVKM, per germline. This CDR3 comprises 14 residues. V was pared by 2 bases and J by 9 bases, with 14 bases between. Study conclusions and caveats: Blood samples included most of the expanded thyroid clonotypes exceeding 0.001.

This TCR derives from a woman between 50 and 59 years old with Graves' hyperthyroidism. This chain joins TRBV28 and TRBJ1-5, with D perhaps matching TRBD1 (6 bases). The sequenced material came from blood. The CDR3 coding sequence is TGTGCCAGCAGTTTAGCACAGGGAGGTTCGCCCCAGCATTTT. Translated: CASSLAQGGSPQHF.